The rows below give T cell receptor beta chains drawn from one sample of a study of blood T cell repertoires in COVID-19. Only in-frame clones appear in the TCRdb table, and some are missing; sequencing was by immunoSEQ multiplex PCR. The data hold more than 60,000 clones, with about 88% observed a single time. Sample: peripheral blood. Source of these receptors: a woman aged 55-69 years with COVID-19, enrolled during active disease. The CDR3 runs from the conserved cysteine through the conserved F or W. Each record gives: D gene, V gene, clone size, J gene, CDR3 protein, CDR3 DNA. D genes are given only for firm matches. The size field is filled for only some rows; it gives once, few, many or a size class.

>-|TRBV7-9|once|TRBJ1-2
CASSLGQSANYGYTF
TGTGCCAGCAGCTTAGGACAGTCCGCGAACTATGGCTACACCTTC
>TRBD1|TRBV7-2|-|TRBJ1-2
CASSPDRVVGYTF
TGTGCCAGCAGCCCTGACAGGGTGGTCGGCTACACCTTC
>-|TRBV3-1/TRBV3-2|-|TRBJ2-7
CASSQDTSSYEQYF
TGTGCCAGCAGCCAAGATACGTCTAGCTACGAGCAGTACTTC
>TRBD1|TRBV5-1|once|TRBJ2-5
CASSLGQGQLQETQYF
TGCGCCAGCAGTTTGGGACAGGGACAACTCCAAGAGACCCAGTACTTC
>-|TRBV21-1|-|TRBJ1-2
CASKKVGNRGNYGYTF
TGTGCCAGCAAGAAGGTTGGGAACAGGGGGAACTATGGCTACACCTTC
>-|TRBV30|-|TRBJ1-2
CASELEGYTF
TGTGCCTCCGAACTAGAGGGCTACACCTTC
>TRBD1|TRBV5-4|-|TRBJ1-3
CASSLGQGSSGNTIYF
TGTGCCAGCAGCTTGGGACAGGGTAGCTCTGGAAACACCATATATTTT
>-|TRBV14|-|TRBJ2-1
CASSQQDSYNEQFF
TGTGCCAGCAGCCAACAGGACTCCTACAATGAGCAGTTCTTC
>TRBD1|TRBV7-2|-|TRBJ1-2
CASSTSGTGFYGYTF
TGTGCCAGCAGCACCTCCGGGACAGGGTTCTATGGCTACACCTTC
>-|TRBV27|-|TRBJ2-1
CASSGARGSYNEQFF
TGTGCCAGCAGTGGGGCCAGGGGATCCTACAATGAGCAGTTCTTC
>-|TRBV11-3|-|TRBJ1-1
CASRLDMNTEAFF
TGTGCCAGCAGACTAGATATGAACACTGAAGCTTTCTTT
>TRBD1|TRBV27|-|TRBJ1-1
CASSSDRARTEAFF
TGTGCCAGCAGCTCGGACAGGGCGAGGACTGAAGCTTTCTTT
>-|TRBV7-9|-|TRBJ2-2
CASEGAGTGELFF
TGTGCCAGTGAGGGAGCGGGTACCGGGGAGCTGTTTTTT
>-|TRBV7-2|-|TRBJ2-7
CASSLGVLETYEQYF
TGTGCCAGCAGCTTAGGAGTACTAGAAACCTACGAGCAGTACTTC
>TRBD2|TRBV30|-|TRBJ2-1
CAWSWGGEQFF
TGTGCCTGGAGTTGGGGGGGGGAGCAGTTCTTC
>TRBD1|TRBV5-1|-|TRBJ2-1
CASSLGQGQSYNEQFF
TGCGCCAGCAGCTTGGGACAGGGACAGTCCTACAATGAGCAGTTCTTC
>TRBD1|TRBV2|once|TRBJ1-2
CASIRTGNYGYTF
TGTGCCAGCATCCGGACAGGGAACTATGGCTACACCTTC
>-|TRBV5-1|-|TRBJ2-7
CASSLEPGYEQYF
TGCGCCAGCAGCCTTGAGCCCGGGTACGAGCAGTACTTC
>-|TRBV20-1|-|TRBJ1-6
CSASPQGNSPLHF
TGCAGTGCTAGTCCCCAGGGCAATTCACCCCTCCACTTT
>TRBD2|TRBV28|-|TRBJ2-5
CASSLGGNRETQYF
TGTGCCAGCAGTCTGGGGGGGAATCGGGAGACCCAGTACTTC
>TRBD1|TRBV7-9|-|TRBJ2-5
CASSSGQGETQYF
TGTGCCAGCAGCTCCGGACAGGGTGAGACCCAGTACTTC
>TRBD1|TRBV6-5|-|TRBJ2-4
CASSSQGEEYF
TGTGCCAGCAGTTCACAGGGGGAGGAGTACTTC
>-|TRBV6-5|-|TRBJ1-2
CASSYEEDFYGYTF
TGTGCCAGCAGTTACGAAGAGGACTTCTATGGCTACACCTTC
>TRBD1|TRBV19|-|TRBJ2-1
CASSSPRGPPEQFF
TGTGCCAGTAGTAGCCCCAGGGGGCCCCCTGAGCAGTTCTTC
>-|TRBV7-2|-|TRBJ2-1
CASSLVTSNEQFF
TGTGCCAGCAGCTTGGTGACTAGCAATGAGCAGTTCTTC
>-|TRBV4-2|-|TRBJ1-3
CASSQGYSSGNTIYF
TGTGCCAGCAGCCAAGGTTACAGCTCTGGAAACACCATATATTTT
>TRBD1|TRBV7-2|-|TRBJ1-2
CASSGRTGHVYGYTF
TGTGCCAGCAGCGGGCGGACAGGGCATGTCTATGGCTACACCTTC